One and the same sample provided the 13 T cell receptor beta chains below, sequenced in a study of identical twins (dated by TCRdb to about 2016). Receptor libraries were prepared by 5' RACE. Reads for this sample came from an Illumina HiSeq 2000. TCRdb took the public reads, trimmed them with fastp at Q25, ran MiXCR for clone calling and kept in-frame beta chains. Each CDR3 protein appears once, grouped with its most common genes and DNA. The sample table shows under 250,000 distinct CDR3 sequences, and 6.5% to 9% are seen once. Approximately 5.4% of the sample is taken by the ten largest. The sample also formed part of further work on yellow fever vaccine responses in identical twins.

Sequencing used CD8+ T cells sorted from blood. The receptors here all came from a woman aged 18-29 years in good health.

About this clonotype itself: A junction end diverges from the germline sequence, so it may reflect a read error. The chain carries TRBV28 and TRBJ2-6; 8 nucleotides match TRBD2. This CDR3 spans 14 amino acids. Per germline, CDR1 MDHEN and CDR2 SYDVKM. CDR3 in amino acids: CASRTTGGDNVLTF. The CDR3 nucleotides are TGTGCCAGCAGAACCACGGGGGGGGACAACGTCCTGACTTTC.

V and J are TRBV3-1 and TRBJ2-5, with 7 bases identical to TRBD2. This CDR3 is built from 17 residues. The germline V gene encodes CDR1 LGHDT and CDR2 YNNKEL (reference sequence). V was pared by 4 bases and J by 5 bases, with 16 bases of the junction left unmatched. CDR3 region: CASSRSQTSNARETQYF. Written as DNA, the CDR3 is TGTGCCAGCAGCCGAAGCCAGACTAGCAACGCCCGGGAGACCCAGTACTTC.

The chain is built from TRBV2 and TRBJ2-7; perhaps TRBD1 as D (5 bases). V lost 10 bases and J 0 bases, leaving 13 bases between the germline ends. The germline V gene encodes CDR1 SNHLY and CDR2 FYNNEI. The CDR3 sequence is 13 residues long. The CDR3 sequence is CATRVRASYEQYF. Here the CDR3 DNA reads TGTGCCACCAGGGTCAGGGCCTCCTACGAGCAGTACTTC.

This clonotype appeared a few times. The chain carries TRBV28 and TRBJ2-5; D tentatively fits TRBD1 or TRBD2 (5 bases each). The CDR3 is 14 amino acids. Germline V CDR1 and CDR2: MDHEN, SYDVKM. With 2 bases removed from V and 4 bases from J, the gap between germline ends came to 11 bases. The DNA for the CDR3 is TGTGCCAGCAGTTTACGGGACCAACTAGAGACCCAGTACTTC. It specifies CASSLRDQLETQYF.

This clonotype appeared many times. V gene TRBV4-1 combines with J gene TRBJ2-2; TRBD1 agrees at 11 bases. Germline V gene sequence: CDR1 MGHRA, CDR2 YSYEKL. After removal of 2 bases from V and 7 bases from J, the junction contained 9 bases not matched to a gene. The CDR3 consists of 17 residues. CDR3 sequence (DNA): TGCGCCAGCAGCCAAAACCTGGACAGGGGGCTTGTCGGGGAGCTGTTTTTT. Its translation: CASSQNLDRGLVGELFF.

This clonotype was seen only a few times. This chain links TRBV29-1 with TRBJ2-3, with 8 bases lining up with TRBD2. Germline CDR1 and CDR2: SQVTM and ANQGSEA. CDR3 size: 13 residues. V was clipped by 1 base and J by 7 bases; unmatched bases: 4. The CDR3 loop is CSVEVGLVYTQYF. In nucleotides, the CDR3 is TGCAGCGTTGAAGTGGGACTAGTCTATACGCAGTATTTT.

A few counts support this clonotype. The V gene is TRBV5-1, the J gene TRBJ2-5; D is ambiguous. V dropped 4 bases and J dropped 2 bases, with 12 bases sitting between them. Germline CDR1 reads SGHRS; CDR2 reads YFSETQ. The CDR3 loop spans 14 amino acids. CDR3 protein: CASSLPTPQETQYF. In DNA, the CDR3 is TGCGCCAGCAGCCTTCCTACTCCTCAAGAGACCCAGTACTTC.

This clonotype was detected only a few times. The V gene is TRBV25-1, the J gene TRBJ2-6, with no clear D. The V gene lost 1 base and the J gene lost 0 bases, with 10 bases spanning the gap. The CDR3 totals 17 residues. Germline-derived CDR1 and CDR2 are MGHDK and SYGVNS. The CDR3: CASSESPSLSGANVLTF. The CDR3 DNA is TGTGCCAGCAGTGAATCGCCCAGCCTCTCTGGGGCCAACGTCCTGACTTTC.

The sample holds a few counts of this clonotype. CDR3 protein: CASAVRGLEQYF. The CDR3 bases are TGTGCCAGCGCCGTTAGAGGGCTCGAGCAGTACTTC. The chain links TRBV12-3 or TRBV12-4 to TRBJ2-7; the D gene is possibly TRBD2 (5 bases). There are 12 residues in the CDR3. Deletions cut 8 bases from V and 6 bases from J, with 14 bases between.

This sequence joins TRBV9 and TRBJ2-1; TRBD2 aligns across 9 bases. CDR1 SGDLS and CDR2 YYNGEE come from the germline V gene. V shed 0 bases and J 8 bases; nucleotides not matched to a gene: 21. This CDR3 has 20 residues. CDR3 amino acids: CASSVGASGAIRLHVDEQFF. The CDR3 DNA reads TGTGCCAGCAGCGTAGGAGCTAGCGGGGCCATTAGGCTACATGTCGATGAGCAGTTCTTC.

This chain joins TRBV6-1 and TRBJ2-2; D uncertain. Trimming took 8 bases from V and 6 from J, leaving 1 base between them. The CDR3 spans 9 residues. Germline V gene sequence: CDR1 MNHNS, CDR2 SASEGT. The CDR3 loop reads CASSGELFF. The CDR3, as DNA: TGTGCCAGCTCCGGGGAGCTGTTTTTT.

This chain uses TRBV3-1 with TRBJ1-5; weak D call: TRBD1 (5 bases). Trimming removed 5 bases from V and 5 bases from J, with 10 bases in between. CDR3 length: 13 amino acids. Germline V lookup: CDR1 LGHDT, CDR2 YNNKEL (reference sequence). The chain's CDR3 is CASSWDGYQPQHF. The CDR3 bases are TGTGCCAGCAGCTGGGACGGGTATCAGCCCCAGCATTTT.

This chain links TRBV20-1 with TRBJ2-1; 12 bases line up with TRBD2. The CDR3 loop spans 17 amino acids. Germline V lookup: CDR1 DFQATT, CDR2 SNEGSKA (reference sequence). The ends lost 1 base at V and 0 bases at J; junction bases unmatched: 4. This chain's CDR3 is CSARGATSGSSYNEQFF. In nucleotides, the CDR3 is TGCAGTGCTAGAGGGGCGACTAGCGGGAGCTCCTACAATGAGCAGTTCTTC.